A single TCR beta chain is shown here with its context. This sample was taken from a study of T cell repertoires in ileal Crohn's disease. Study-level background: Postoperative therapy was given to about half: fewer than 14 thiopurines, around 18 anti-TNF agents.

Eligibility required adulthood, ileal or ileocolonic Crohn's disease and indicated ileocolonic resection. Each sample's TCRB immunosequencing used around 470 nanograms of biopsy DNA. Sequencing was performed with immunoSEQ multiplex PCR; in TCRdb, only in-frame clones are kept and a portion is missing. The table lists thousands of clones, roughly 80% of them singletons. Germline lookup yields CDR1 LNHDA and CDR2 SQIVND (reference sequence). The CDR3 has 15 residues. With V trimmed by 5 bases and J by 7 bases, 10 bases remained unmatched. The receptor comes from an adult with Crohn's disease. What was sequenced was ileal tissue. The chain joins TRBV19 to TRBJ1-5; 8 nucleotides align to TRBD1. The CDR3: CASSPRQGNGQPQHF. CDR3 bases: TGTGCCAGTAGTCCAAGACAGGGGAACGGGCAGCCCCAGCATTTT.